What follows describes a single T cell receptor beta chain. Its cognate antigen is unknown. All patients picked for sequencing had shown, by flow cytometry, an expansion of CD8+CD57+ cells. This sample is drawn from a study of CD8+CD57+ T cells in acquired aplastic anemia. The CDR3 totals 13 residues. With V trimmed by 1 base and J by 12 bases, 0 bases remained unmatched. The germline gives CDR1 MNHNS, CDR2 SASEGT. Using genomic DNA as the template, TCR beta VDJ and CDR3 profiling was carried out. TCRdb fed the reads into MiXCR, producing one record per CDR3 protein. The repertoire consists of more than 150,000 distinct CDR3 sequences, with about 44% occurring once and the leading ten covering 10% to 15%. Study outcomes and limitations: Approximately 29 was the count of CD8+ CDR3 sequences that patients shared with controls.

The chain has TRBV6-1 and TRBJ2-1, with 13 bases identical to TRBD2. Sequenced sample: sorted CD4+, CD8+, or CD8+CD57+ T cells (not recorded which) from PBMCs. The receptor was derived from a human donor with aplastic anemia. The CDR3 sequence: CASSEGLAGGQFF. The CDR3, as DNA: TGTGCCAGCAGTGAAGGACTAGCGGGAGGGCAGTTCTTC.